The clone carrying this T cell receptor (beta chain) occurred many times. The data were taken from a study of regulatory T cells in long-lasting Graves disease. On the study more broadly: Those Graves' patients who were newly diagnosed had been on antithyroid drugs under 3 months.

Arm-PCR of CDR3 regions and iRepertoire HTBI primers were used to build TCR beta libraries. In TCRdb, the multiplex PCR reads were re-called with MiXCR into one record per CDR3 protein. The sample records 350,000 to 450,000 distinct CDR3 sequences, 15% being singletons. Trimming pared 3 bases from V and 3 bases from J, leaving 6 bases between. The CDR3 length is 11 residues. Germline V lookup: CDR1 DFQATT, CDR2 SNEGSKA (reference sequence). Time point given: newly diagnosed GD, antithyroid drugs for less than 3 months. PBMC RNA was the source of the TCR library. A blood draw put about 9 milliliters of peripheral blood into EDTA tubes. The sample also formed part of further work on T cells in Graves' hyperthyroidism and ophthalmopathy. That report adds: Primed by the HTBI set, a first-round RT-PCR was run on the TCR CDR3. In simple terms, a model built on 13 V-J features told ophthalmopathy apart from stable hyperthyroidism.

This material consisted of peripheral blood mononuclear cells (PBMCs), taken at new diagnosis, from a patient treated with antithyroid drugs. The chain combines TRBV20-1 with TRBJ2-7; D is unclear. The TCR sequence derives from a woman aged 30 to 39 with Graves disease. The CDR3 loop is CSARSLYEQYF. In nucleotides, the CDR3 is TGCAGTGCTAGGAGCCTCTACGAGCAGTACTTC.